A selection of T cell receptor beta chains follows, all from one sample in a study of T cells in Graves' hyperthyroidism and ophthalmopathy. From the multiplex PCR reads, TCRdb called clonotypes with MiXCR, one entry per CDR3 protein. This repertoire shows some 550,000 distinct CDR3 sequences, roughly a sixth found once; its top ten account for around 3.5%. Sequencing used blood. The receptor source for this set is a middle-aged woman with Graves' ophthalmopathy. CDR3s include the opening cysteine and the closing phenylalanine or tryptophan. A D gene is named only where the DNA matches it firmly. Rows may omit the clone size; those that give it use once, few, many or a size class.

clone_size	j_call	v_call	d_call	cdr3_aa	cdr3_nt
-	TRBJ2-1	TRBV20-1	TRBD2	CSARPTSGRDFYNEQFF	TGCAGTGCTAGACCGACTAGCGGGAGAGATTTCTACAATGAGCAGTTCTTC
few	TRBJ2-1	TRBV7-9	TRBD2	CASSLAGLAGGGTPYNEQFF	TGTGCCAGCAGCTTAGCGGGACTAGCGGGGGGGGGAACCCCCTACAATGAGCAGTTCTTC
many	TRBJ2-1	TRBV12-3/TRBV12-4	TRBD2	CASSLERGRASEQFF	TGTGCCAGCAGTTTAGAGCGCGGGAGGGCGAGTGAGCAGTTCTTC
-	TRBJ2-1	TRBV28	TRBD1	CASSEVPGQGFF	TGTGCCAGCAGCGAAGTCCCGGGACAGGGGTTCTTC
few	TRBJ2-5	TRBV19	-	CASSAAGSGETQYF	TGTGCCAGTAGTGCAGCGGGCTCCGGAGAGACCCAGTACTTC
many	TRBJ2-5	TRBV6-1	TRBD2	CASSNWGLAKETQYF	TGTGCCAGCAGCAACTGGGGACTAGCGAAAGAGACCCAGTACTTC
many	TRBJ1-4	TRBV6-1	-	CASSPGRQVGDEKLFF	TGTGCCAGCAGTCCCGGTCGGCAGGTCGGGGATGAAAAACTGTTTTTT
many	TRBJ2-3	TRBV7-2	TRBD2	CASSQGLVQDTQYF	TGTGCCAGCAGCCAAGGACTAGTGCAAGATACGCAGTATTTT
-	TRBJ2-6	TRBV5-1	-	CASSLDAWANVLTF	TGCGCCAGCAGCTTGGATGCCTGGGCCAACGTCCTGACTTTC
-	TRBJ2-1	TRBV3-1	TRBD2	CASNLAGGQYNEQFF	TGTGCCAGCAACTTAGCGGGGGGCCAATACAATGAGCAGTTCTTC
-	TRBJ2-7	TRBV6-2/TRBV6-3	TRBD2	CASSNRALADPYEQYF	TGTGCCAGCAGCAACCGGGCACTAGCGGACCCCTACGAGCAGTACTTC
many	TRBJ2-1	TRBV3-1	-	CASSPSPSHNEQFF	TGTGCCAGCAGCCCAAGCCCGTCCCACAATGAGCAGTTCTTC
-	TRBJ1-2	TRBV5-6	-	CASSAALWGAYGYTF	TGTGCCAGCAGCGCGGCCCTCTGGGGGGCCTATGGCTACACCTTC
many	TRBJ2-7	TRBV30	TRBD2	CAWGLAASSYEQYF	TGTGCCTGGGGGCTAGCGGCATCCTCCTACGAGCAGTACTTC
-	TRBJ2-5	TRBV5-1	TRBD1	CASSNRTGGTQYF	TGCGCCAGCAGCAACAGGACAGGGGGGACCCAGTACTTC
-	TRBJ1-1	TRBV7-9	-	CASSLLATSTEAFF	TGTGCCAGCAGCTTATTGGCTACCAGCACTGAAGCTTTCTTT
many	TRBJ2-6	TRBV28	TRBD1	CASSSLTGQGIAGANVLTF	TGTGCCAGCAGTTCCCTGACGGGACAGGGGATCGCTGGGGCCAACGTCCTGACTTTC
-	TRBJ2-7	TRBV6-1	-	CASSPRLAAGEQYF	TGTGCCAGCAGTCCCCGGTTAGCCGCCGGCGAGCAGTACTTC
many	TRBJ2-3	TRBV12-3/TRBV12-4	-	CASSLALTGLSTDTQYF	TGTGCCAGCAGTTTAGCGCTCACAGGGCTAAGCACAGATACGCAGTATTTT
-	TRBJ2-1	TRBV19	TRBD2	CASSRHRHSGGGYNEQFF	TGTGCCAGTAGTCGCCATCGGCATAGCGGGGGGGGCTACAATGAGCAGTTCTTC
few	TRBJ2-5	TRBV5-1	TRBD1	CASSSTGGPETQYF	TGCGCCAGCAGCTCGACAGGGGGCCCGGAGACCCAGTACTTC
many	TRBJ1-2	TRBV12-3/TRBV12-4	-	CASSPLLGVGYTF	TGTGCCAGCAGTCCCCTCTTGGGTGTGGGCTACACCTTC
many	TRBJ2-7	TRBV18	-	CASSPPDIYEQYF	TGTGCCAGCTCACCACCGGACATCTACGAGCAGTACTTC
-	TRBJ1-3	TRBV9	-	CASSVGSGPSGNTIYF	TGTGCCAGCAGCGTAGGTAGCGGCCCGTCTGGAAACACCATATATTTT
many	TRBJ2-7	TRBV28	-	CASSEGREQYF	TGTGCCAGCAGCGAGGGGAGAGAGCAGTACTTC
many	TRBJ2-1	TRBV20-1	TRBD2	CSARDPGLDYNEQFF	TGCAGTGCTAGAGATCCGGGACTAGACTACAATGAGCAGTTCTTC
-	TRBJ2-7	TRBV3-1	TRBD2	CASSRTSEGEQYF	TGTGCCAGCAGCCGGACTAGCGAGGGGGAGCAGTACTTC
-	TRBJ1-1	TRBV5-1	-	CAGSLVVGGGGGLEAFF	TGCGCCGGCAGCTTGGTGGTGGGGGGGGGCGGCGGCCTTGAAGCTTTCTTT
many	TRBJ2-7	TRBV3-1	TRBD2	CASSQAGTSVEQYF	TGTGCCAGCAGCCAAGCCGGGACTAGCGTCGAGCAGTACTTC
few	TRBJ1-5	TRBV28	-	CASSRPQGGQPQHF	TGTGCCAGCAGCCGACCACAGGGTGGACAGCCCCAGCATTTT
many	TRBJ1-2	TRBV2	-	CASTEEGMGNYGYTF	TGTGCCAGCACTGAAGAGGGTATGGGGAACTATGGCTACACCTTC
-	TRBJ1-2	TRBV5-1	TRBD1	CASSGQGAVKGYTF	TGCGCCAGCAGCGGACAGGGGGCCGTGAAAGGCTACACCTTC
-	TRBJ1-5	TRBV20-1	TRBD1	CSAPTGGTPNQPQHF	TGCAGTGCTCCGACAGGGGGCACCCCAAATCAGCCCCAGCATTTT